The sequence of this TCR beta chain was determined in a study of blood T cell repertoires in COVID-19. Across the whole study: Material from acute and convalescent COVID-19 was sourced from the United States, Italy and Spain.

The authors' processing: Amplifying reference gene primers gave estimates of nucleated cell counts. Here immunoSEQ multiplex PCR was the method, and the copy in TCRdb shows in-frame clones only, minus some. V, J and clone size are those of that table, while D and trimming were read from the DNA. Counted here are a few hundred thousand clones, 85% occurring once; the ten biggest clones make up roughly a sixth. Participant-given clinical history determined each cohort assignment. Donors in Cohort 3 who had recovered were those with two negative PCRs, healthcare professional clearance, or resolution of their symptoms. Losses at the gene ends were 3 bases for V and 1 base for J; bases not matched to a gene: 1. This CDR3 region has 14 residues. Germline assignment: CDR1 DFQATT and CDR2 SNEGSKA (reference sequence).

The sequence derives from a man aged 35-49 years who had recovered from COVID-19. This chain links TRBV20-1 with TRBJ2-2; the match to TRBD2 covers 8 bases. Sequencing input: PBMCs or T cells enriched from blood (not recorded which). CDR3 sequence (DNA): TGCAGTGCTAGTGCGGGAGGGAACACCGGGGAGCTGTTTTTT. It codes for CSASAGGNTGELFF.